The 27 T cell receptor beta chains below were found in one sample sequenced in a study of blood T cell repertoires in COVID-19. Assay: immunoSEQ multiplex PCR; the TCRdb copy retains only in-frame clones and omits some. Seen here are roughly 190,000 clones, 82% observed once, and the top ten hold 12%. Sequencing used PBMCs or T cells enriched from blood (not recorded which). The origin of the receptors is a man aged 40-55 years who had recovered from COVID-19.

The chain uses TRBV5-4 and TRBJ2-2; possible D gene TRBD2, 6 bases. Per the germline V gene, CDR1 is SGHNT and CDR2 is YYREEE (reference sequence). V lost 4 bases and J lost 5, with 15 bases in between. This CDR3 is built from 15 residues. CDR3 loop: CASSVSGVRTGELFF. The CDR3 DNA follows: TGTGCCAGCAGCGTGTCGGGAGTTCGAACCGGGGAGCTGTTTTTT.

The rearrangement joins TRBV19 to TRBJ1-2; 7 bases are shared with TRBD1. Germline assignment: CDR1 LNHDA and CDR2 SQIVND (reference sequence). The CDR3 is 13 amino acids. V lost 4 bases, J lost 8 bases, and 7 bases stayed unmatched. Here the CDR3 DNA reads TGTGCCAGTAGTACACAGGGGCCCGGAGGCTACACCTTC. Translated: CASSTQGPGGYTF.

The V and J genes are TRBV5-5 and TRBJ1-1, with a tentative D call TRBD1 (5 bases). Per germline, CDR1 SGHKS and CDR2 YYEKEE (reference sequence). The CDR3 totals 14 residues. Trimming cost V 7 bases and J 5 bases, with 18 bases left between them. The DNA for the CDR3 is TGTGCCAGCGGTCCACGGCAGGGAGGAACTGAAGCTTTCTTT. Translation gives CASGPRQGGTEAFF.

The chain recombines TRBV28 with TRBJ1-5; no reliable D call. Trimming stripped 5 bases from V and 0 bases from J, with 11 bases between. CDR1 MDHEN and CDR2 SYDVKM come from the germline V gene. The CDR3 has 15 residues. The DNA for the CDR3 is TGTGCCAGCAGTGCGCTGGTGTATAGCAATCAGCCCCAGCATTTT. Protein: CASSALVYSNQPQHF.

This chain connects TRBV9 to TRBJ1-1; D possibly corresponds to TRBD1 (5 bases). With 3 bases removed from V and 3 bases from J, the gap between germline ends came to 15 bases. CDR3 size: 15 residues. Germline V gene data show CDR1 as SGDLS and CDR2 as YYNGEE. CDR3 sequence: CASSEGGGVYTEAFF. The CDR3 nucleotides read TGTGCCAGCAGCGAGGGAGGAGGGGTTTACACTGAAGCTTTCTTT.

The CDR3: CASSLFPDRSNQPQHF. The CDR3 DNA reads as TGTGCCAGCAGTTTATTCCCTGACAGAAGCAATCAGCCCCAGCATTTT. The J gene is TRBJ1-5, the V gene TRBV28; the D gene is possibly TRBD1 (5 bases). Germline values: CDR1 MDHEN, CDR2 SYDVKM. V lost 1 base, J lost 1 base, and 11 bases lay in between. This CDR3 has 16 residues.

This clone was seen at least ten times. V gene TRBV7-2 combines with J gene TRBJ2-7, with 7 bases lining up with TRBD2. This CDR3 is built from 15 residues. The V and J ends lost 1 base and 0 bases, in that order; junction bases with no gene match: 3. Germline CDR1 reads SGHTA; CDR2 reads FQGNSA. CDR3 sequence (DNA): TGTGCCAGCAGCTTAGTCGGCGGGAGCTCCTACGAGCAGTACTTC. Its translation: CASSLVGGSSYEQYF.

The chain joins TRBV19 to TRBJ1-6; maybe TRBD1 (5 bases). Trimming pared 3 bases from V and 7 bases from J, leaving 13 bases between. Germline CDR1 and CDR2: LNHDA and SQIVND (reference sequence). The CDR3 contains 15 residues. The CDR3 region has the DNA TGTGCCAGTAGTATTGACAGTACCCTCAATTCACCCCTCCACTTT. This sequence encodes CASSIDSTLNSPLHF.

This chain links TRBV5-1 with TRBJ2-2; 12 nucleotides agree with TRBD2. Germline CDR1 SGHRS, CDR2 YFSETQ. The CDR3 spans 16 residues. V was pared by 5 bases and J by 0 bases, with 2 bases of the junction left unmatched. This CDR3 is CASRRTSGTNTGELFF. CDR3 coding DNA: TGCGCCAGCAGGAGGACTAGCGGGACGAACACCGGGGAGCTGTTTTTT.

The gene calls are TRBV29-1 and TRBJ2-1, with 16 bases identical to TRBD2. The CDR3 loop spans 18 amino acids. The ends lost 1 base at V and 0 bases at J; junction bases unmatched: 3. Germline assignment: CDR1 SQVTM and CDR2 ANQGSEA. CDR3 residues: CSVEGGLAGGISYNEQFF. CDR3 sequence (DNA): TGCAGCGTTGAAGGGGGACTAGCGGGAGGGATCTCCTACAATGAGCAGTTCTTC.

A remark on this clone: The sample contains more than one DNA sequence encoding this CDR3. The chain links TRBV6-5 to TRBJ1-1; D unresolved. V dropped 2 bases and J dropped 1 base, with 5 bases sitting between them. CDR3 length: 13 amino acids. Germline CDR1 and CDR2: MNHEY and SVGAGI. CDR3 protein: CASSYTGNTEAFF. CDR3 DNA sequence: TGTGCCAGCAGTTACACCGGGAACACTGAAGCTTTCTTT.

The table lists this clone with a few counts. The genes are TRBV19 and TRBJ2-7; D unclear. Germline V lookup: CDR1 LNHDA, CDR2 SQIVND (reference sequence). The V and J ends lost 0 bases and 4 bases respectively, with 10 bases between them. The CDR3 loop spans 14 amino acids. For the CDR3, the DNA is TGTGCCAGTAGTATAGAGGGCAGCCCTTACGAGCAGTACTTC. Translation gives CASSIEGSPYEQYF.

This chain uses TRBV14 with TRBJ2-7, with a weak D call TRBD2 (7 bases). The length of the CDR3 is 22 residues. Germline-derived CDR1 and CDR2 are SGHDN and FVKESK. Trimming shortened V by 0 bases and J by 4 bases, and 34 bases separated the two germline ends. The CDR3 sequence is CASSQEIIRGRSGGGHLYEQYV. The CDR3 DNA follows: TGTGCCAGCAGCCAAGAAATCATCCGGGGTCGGTCGGGCGGGGGCCACTTATACGAGCAGTACGTC.

The rearrangement uses TRBV29-1 and TRBJ2-5, with no clear D. V lost 3 bases to trimming and J lost 4 bases, with 9 bases between them. Germline CDR1 SQVTM, CDR2 ANQGSEA. This CDR3 is 12 amino acids long. CDR3 bases: TGCAGCGTTGACGAGGTCCGAGAGACCCAGTACTTC. Protein product: CSVDEVRETQYF.

This chain uses TRBV27 with TRBJ2-1, with 7 bases identical to TRBD2. Germline V gene sequence: CDR1 MNHEY, CDR2 SMNVEV (reference sequence). The CDR3 sequence is 16 residues long. Trimming removed 1 base from V and 4 bases from J; junction bases left unmatched: 7. CDR3 bases: TGTGCCAGCAGTTTATATAGGGGACTACTTTACAATGAGCAGTTCTTC. It translates to CASSLYRGLLYNEQFF.

CDR3 protein: CASTLRGGSNTGELFF. The CDR3 DNA follows: TGCGCCAGCACCCTGAGGGGGGGCTCGAACACCGGGGAGCTGTTTTTT. The rearrangement joins TRBV5-1 to TRBJ2-2; D may be TRBD2 (7 bases). CDR1 and CDR2 (germline): SGHRS, YFSETQ. This CDR3 comprises 16 residues. Between the trimmed V and J ends, which lost 6 bases and 0 bases, there was a span of 15 bases.

V usage is TRBV3-1 (or the pseudogene TRBV3-2) and J usage is TRBJ2-1; 10 bases are shared with TRBD1. V was pared by 4 bases and J by 3 bases, with 3 bases of the junction left unmatched. There are 15 residues in the CDR3. Germline loops: CDR1 LGHDT, CDR2 YNNKEL (reference sequence). The CDR3 nucleotides are TGTGCCAGCAGCCTAGGACAGGGGGGCTACAATGAGCAGTTCTTC. Its protein product is CASSLGQGGYNEQFF.

V gene TRBV18 combines with J gene TRBJ2-5, with D unclear. V lost 6 bases and J lost 1, with 3 bases in between. Germline-derived CDR1 and CDR2 are KGHSH and LQKENI. The CDR3 length is 11 residues. CDR3 region: CASSIQETQYF. Here the CDR3 DNA reads TGTGCCAGCTCCATCCAAGAGACCCAGTACTTC.

Notes on this clone: The sample carries other DNA sequences with the same CDR3. This chain joins TRBV19 and TRBJ1-2, with 11 bases that match TRBD1. CDR3 size: 14 residues. V was pared by 3 bases and J by 8 bases, with 5 bases of the junction left unmatched. Per germline, CDR1 LNHDA and CDR2 SQIVND (reference sequence). The CDR3 nucleotides are TGTGCCAGTAGTATCGGACAGGGGGCAGGAGGCTACACCTTC. Translation: CASSIGQGAGGYTF.

This chain uses TRBV6-2 or TRBV6-3 with TRBJ2-5, with a possible D match to TRBD2 (5 bases). The CDR3 contains 15 residues. The V gene's germline CDR1 is MNHEY and CDR2 SVGEGT. Trimming took 2 bases from V and 4 from J, leaving 14 bases between them. The CDR3: CASSYGSLAAETQYF. CDR3 nucleotides: TGTGCCAGCAGTTACGGGAGTCTGGCTGCAGAGACCCAGTACTTC.

J is TRBJ2-1 and V is TRBV6-2 or TRBV6-3; 9 bases align to TRBD1. The CDR3 runs to 15 residues. Germline lookup yields CDR1 MNHEY and CDR2 SVGEGT. The junction had 7 bases not matched to a gene; V was cut back by 4 bases and J by 6 bases. The CDR3 reads CASSSRDRDFNEQFF. The CDR3 DNA follows: TGTGCCAGCAGTTCGCGGGACAGGGACTTCAATGAGCAGTTCTTC.

The chain carries TRBV11-3 and TRBJ2-2; no firm D call. Trimming removed 3 bases at V and 7 bases at J, with 9 bases between. The CDR3 covers 13 residues. Per the germline V gene, CDR1 is SGHNT and CDR2 is YENEEA. CDR3 in amino acids: CASSFQFRGELFF. DNA for the CDR3: TGTGCCAGCAGCTTCCAGTTCCGCGGGGAGCTGTTTTTT.

The V call is TRBV12-3 or TRBV12-4, the J call TRBJ1-5, with D perhaps TRBD1 (6 bases). The CDR3 runs to 13 residues. Trimming stripped 4 bases from V and 6 bases from J, with 10 bases between. Here the CDR3 reads CASSWDNGQPQHF. CDR3 sequence (DNA): TGTGCCAGCAGTTGGGACAACGGTCAGCCCCAGCATTTT.

There are a few counts of this clone. This chain links TRBV18 with TRBJ1-1; a possible D gene is TRBD1 (5 bases). CDR3 size: 20 residues. V was cut by 3 bases and J by 1 base, with 27 bases left in between. CDR1 KGHSH and CDR2 LQKENI come from the germline V gene. The CDR3: CASSPRPPGGPQHKNTEAFF. The CDR3 coding sequence is TGTGCCAGCTCACCGCGCCCGCCCGGGGGTCCCCAGCACAAGAACACTGAAGCTTTCTTT. Full variable domain (rest looked up from reference TRBV18 and TRBJ1-1): NAGVMQNPRHLVRRRGQEARLRCSPMKGHSHVYWYRQLPEEGLKFMVYLQKENIIDESGMPKERFSAEFPKEGPSILRIQQVVRGDSAAYFCASSPRPPGGPQHKNTEAFFGQGTRLTVV.

The chain uses TRBV10-1 and TRBJ2-2, with D tentatively TRBD2 (6 bases). V was trimmed by 3 bases and J by 5 bases, leaving 7 bases between them. Germline V gives CDR1 WNHNN, CDR2 SYGVQD (reference sequence). This CDR3 is built from 13 residues. The CDR3 protein is CASSDGGTGELFF. CDR3 coding DNA: TGCGCCAGCAGTGATGGGGGGACCGGGGAGCTGTTTTTT.

The chain joins TRBV12-3 or TRBV12-4 to TRBJ1-1; D unclear. The V and J ends lost 10 bases and 5 bases respectively, with 17 bases between them. The CDR3 loop spans 13 amino acids. The CDR3 sequence: CAIRSGSRTEAFF. The CDR3 region has the DNA TGTGCCATTCGGTCGGGTTCACGTACTGAAGCTTTCTTT.

This sequence joins TRBV7-8 and TRBJ2-7, with TRBD1 matching 7 bases. CDR3 length: 15 amino acids. V trimming: 5 bases; J trimming: 2 bases; junction bases outside the gene matches: 9. Per germline, CDR1 SGHVS and CDR2 FQNEAQ. The CDR3 loop reads CASSERQGSTYEQYF. In nucleotides, the CDR3 is TGTGCCAGCAGCGAGAGACAGGGATCAACCTACGAGCAGTACTTC.